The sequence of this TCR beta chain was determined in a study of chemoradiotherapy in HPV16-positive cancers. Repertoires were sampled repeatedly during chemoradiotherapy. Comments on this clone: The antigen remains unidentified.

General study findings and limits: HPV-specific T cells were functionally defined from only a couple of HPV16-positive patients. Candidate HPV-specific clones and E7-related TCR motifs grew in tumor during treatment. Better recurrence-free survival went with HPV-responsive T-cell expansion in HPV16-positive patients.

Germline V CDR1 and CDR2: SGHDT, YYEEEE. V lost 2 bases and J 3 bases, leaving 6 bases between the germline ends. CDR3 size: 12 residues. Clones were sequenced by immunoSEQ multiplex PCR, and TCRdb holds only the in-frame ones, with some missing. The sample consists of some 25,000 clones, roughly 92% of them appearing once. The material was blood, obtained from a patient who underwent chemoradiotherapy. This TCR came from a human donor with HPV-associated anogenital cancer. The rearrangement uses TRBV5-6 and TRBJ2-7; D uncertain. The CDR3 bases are TGTGCCAGCAGCTTTGATAACTACGAGCAGTACTTC. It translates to CASSFDNYEQYF. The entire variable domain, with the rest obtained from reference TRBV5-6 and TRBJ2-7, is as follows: DAGVTQSPTHLIKTRGQQVTLRCSPKSGHDTVSWYQQALGQGPQFIFQYYEEEERQRGNFPDRFSGHQFPNYSSELNVNALLLGDSALYLCASSFDNYEQYFGPGTRLTVT.